This T cell receptor (beta chain) originates from a study of vaccination effects on CD4 cells after COVID-19. CDR3 size: 15 residues. Unmatched junction bases numbered 7, after V lost 5 bases and J lost 4 bases. CDR1 and CDR2 (germline): SGHDT, YYEEEE. As for this clone: Antigen unknown.

Generated by immunoSEQ multiplex PCR, the TCRdb table keeps only in-frame clones and is missing some. The table shows tens of thousands of clones, with 70% to 85% occurring only once. An approximately ten-day culture period preceded the isolation of CD4+ T cells. The sample consisted of CD4+ T cells from PBMCs cultured without peptide, taken before COVID-19 vaccination. The sequence derives from a human donor who had a prior SARS-CoV-2 infection. The genes are TRBV5-6 and TRBJ2-2; 8 nucleotides line up with TRBD1. CDR3 in amino acids: CASRYRTGITGELFF. In nucleotides, the CDR3 is TGTGCCAGCAGATATCGGACAGGGATCACCGGGGAGCTGTTTTTT.